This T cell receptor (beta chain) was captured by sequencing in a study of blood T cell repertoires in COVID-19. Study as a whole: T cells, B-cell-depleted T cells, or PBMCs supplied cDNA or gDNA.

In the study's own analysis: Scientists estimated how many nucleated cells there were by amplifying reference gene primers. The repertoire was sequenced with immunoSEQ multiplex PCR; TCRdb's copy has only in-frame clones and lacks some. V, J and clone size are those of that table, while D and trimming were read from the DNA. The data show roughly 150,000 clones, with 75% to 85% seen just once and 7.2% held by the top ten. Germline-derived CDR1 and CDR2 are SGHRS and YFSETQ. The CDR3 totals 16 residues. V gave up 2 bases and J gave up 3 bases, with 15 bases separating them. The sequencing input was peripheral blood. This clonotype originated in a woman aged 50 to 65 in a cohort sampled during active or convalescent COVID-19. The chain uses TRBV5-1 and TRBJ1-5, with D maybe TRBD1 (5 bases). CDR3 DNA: TGCGCCAGCAGCTTACCCCCAGGGTTGTCCAATCAGCCCCAGCATTTT. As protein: CASSLPPGLSNQPQHF. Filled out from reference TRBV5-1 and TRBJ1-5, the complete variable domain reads KAGVTQTPRYLIKTRGQQVTLSCSPISGHRSVSWYQQTPGQGLQFLFEYFSETQRNKGNFPGRFSGRQFSNSRSEMNVSTLELGDSALYLCASSLPPGLSNQPQHFGDGTRLSIL.